This T cell receptor beta chain is from a study of OX40 agonist ivuxolimab in advanced cancers. Overall study context: Dose-escalation subjects each had hepatocellular carcinoma, melanoma, renal cell or head and neck cancer. Of the participants, approximately 38% had some prior anti-PD-1, anti-PD-L1 or anti-CTLA-4 therapy, which was allowed.

Overall study findings and caveats: Relative to CD4+, CD8+ T cells held more expanded clones on average.

Excluded were patients having autoimmune disease history or systemic immunosuppression. CDR1 is SNHLY, CDR2 FYNNEI, per germline. V lost 7 bases, J lost 2 bases, and 11 bases lay in between. The CDR3 sequence is 14 residues long. Notes on this clone: The antigen is not known.

The method was immunoSEQ multiplex PCR; TCRdb's version includes in-frame clones alone and lacks a portion of them. The sample yields about 62,000 clones, less than 85% seen once. The source is an adult with an advanced solid tumor such as melanoma, head and neck, liver or kidney cancer. This chain uses TRBV2 with TRBJ2-2; a weak D match, TRBD1 (5 bases). Specimen: CD4+ or CD8+ T cells sorted from blood, collected in a trial of the OX40 agonist ivuxolimab. For the CDR3, the DNA is TGTGCCAGCAACGGACATTCTAACACCGGGGAGCTGTTTTTT. Protein: CASNGHSNTGELFF.